This T cell receptor (beta chain) appears in the sequencing data of a study of T cell responses to AZD1222 COVID-19 vaccine. Study-level background: Whether given at about 4 or about 12 weeks, second doses were pooled. Study-level findings and limits: Spike as a whole was targeted by vaccine-associated CD4 TCRs, dominant at 160-218 and 743-854. In a largely white British group with more females than males, clonal diversity was possibly underestimated.

Generated by immunoSEQ multiplex PCR, the TCRdb table keeps only in-frame clones and is missing some. Of some 55,000 clones listed, more than 70% are singletons. Notes on this clone: Its antigen remains unidentified.

Trimming took 0 bases from V and 7 from J, leaving 11 bases between them. The germline gives CDR1 MNHEY, CDR2 SVGAGI. The CDR3 loop spans 14 amino acids. This TCR was recovered from an adult in good health. This sequence joins TRBV6-5 and TRBJ2-3; D might be TRBD1 or TRBD2, each matching 5 bases. The sequencing here drew on peripheral blood, taken on day 0 of AZD1222 vaccination. The CDR3 is CASSYSGDRNTQYF. CDR3 in DNA: TGTGCCAGCAGTTACTCGGGGGATAGGAATACGCAGTATTTT.